Given below is one T cell receptor (beta chain) in context. Germline V lookup: CDR1 MGHRA, CDR2 YSYEKL. Trimming left V 0 bases short and J 6 bases short, with 8 bases between. The length of the CDR3 is 13 residues. Individuals aged about 18 to 100 years were recruited from about two dozen US areas. Participants had their cohort set by participant-reported clinical history. This record comes from a study of blood T cell repertoires in COVID-19. Turning to the study itself: Samples taken during acute and convalescent COVID-19 were collected in the United States, Italy and Spain.

Per the original methods: Amplified reference gene primers provided the basis for estimating nucleated cell counts. Sequenced by immunoSEQ multiplex PCR; TCRdb stores in-frame clones only, minus some. V, J and clone size reflect that table, while D and trimming were determined from the DNA. Of approximately 200,000 clones in the sample, 75% to 90% were seen once. The source is a woman younger than 30 in a cohort exposed to, infected with or recovered from COVID-19 (not recorded which). This chain connects TRBV4-1 to TRBJ1-1, with D possibly TRBD1 on 5 matching bases. What was sequenced was PBMCs or T cells enriched from blood (not recorded which). CDR3 in DNA: TGCGCCAGCAGCCAAGATTGGGGGGCTGAAGCTTTCTTT. This translates into CASSQDWGAEAFF.